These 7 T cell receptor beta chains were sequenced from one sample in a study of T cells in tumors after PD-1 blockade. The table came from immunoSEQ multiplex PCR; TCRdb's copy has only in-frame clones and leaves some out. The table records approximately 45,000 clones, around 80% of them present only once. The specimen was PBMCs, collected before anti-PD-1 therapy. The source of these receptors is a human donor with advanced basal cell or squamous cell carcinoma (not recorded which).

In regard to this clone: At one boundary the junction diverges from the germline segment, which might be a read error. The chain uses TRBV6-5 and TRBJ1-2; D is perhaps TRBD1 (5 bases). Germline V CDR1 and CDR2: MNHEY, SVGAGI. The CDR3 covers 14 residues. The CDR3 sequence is CASRTPEGSATPAF. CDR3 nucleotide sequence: TGTGCCAGCAGGACCCCTGAGGGGTCAGCAACTCCTGCCTTC.

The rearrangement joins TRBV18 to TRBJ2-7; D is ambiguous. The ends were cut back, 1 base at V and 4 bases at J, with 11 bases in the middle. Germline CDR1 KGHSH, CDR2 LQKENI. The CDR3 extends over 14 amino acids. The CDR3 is CASSPRRQIYEQYF. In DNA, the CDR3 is TGTGCCAGCTCACCACGACGGCAGATTTACGAGCAGTACTTC.

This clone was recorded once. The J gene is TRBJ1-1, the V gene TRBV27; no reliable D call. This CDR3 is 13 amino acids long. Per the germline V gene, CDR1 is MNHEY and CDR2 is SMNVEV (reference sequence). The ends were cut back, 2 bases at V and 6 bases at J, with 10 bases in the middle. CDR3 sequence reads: CASSLGRGAEAFF. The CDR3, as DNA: TGTGCCAGCAGTTTAGGGCGGGGTGCTGAAGCTTTCTTT.

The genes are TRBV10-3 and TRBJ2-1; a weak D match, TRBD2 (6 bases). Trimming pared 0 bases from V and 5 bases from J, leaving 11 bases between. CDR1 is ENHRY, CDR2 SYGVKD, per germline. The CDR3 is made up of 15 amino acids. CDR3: CAISESSGYNNEQFF. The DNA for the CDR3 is TGTGCCATCAGTGAGTCCAGCGGGTACAACAATGAGCAGTTCTTC.

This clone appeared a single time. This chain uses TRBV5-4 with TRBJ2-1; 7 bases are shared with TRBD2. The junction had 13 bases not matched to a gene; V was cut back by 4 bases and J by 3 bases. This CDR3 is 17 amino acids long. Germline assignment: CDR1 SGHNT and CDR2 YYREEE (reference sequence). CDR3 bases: TGTGCCAGCAGCACCGAGCCGCGGGGAGGGATCTACAATGAGCAGTTCTTC. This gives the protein CASSTEPRGGIYNEQFF.

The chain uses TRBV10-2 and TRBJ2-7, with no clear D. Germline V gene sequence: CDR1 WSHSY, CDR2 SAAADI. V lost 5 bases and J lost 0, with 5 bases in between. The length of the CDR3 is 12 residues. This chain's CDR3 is CASSKGSYEQYF. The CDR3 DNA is TGCGCCAGCAGTAAGGGCTCCTACGAGCAGTACTTC.

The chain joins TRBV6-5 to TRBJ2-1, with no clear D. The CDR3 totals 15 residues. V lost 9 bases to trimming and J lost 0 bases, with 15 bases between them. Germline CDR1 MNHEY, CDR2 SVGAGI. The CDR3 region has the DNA TGTGCCAGTAAGTTACTCCAAAGCTCCTACAATGAGCAGTTCTTC. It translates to CASKLLQSSYNEQFF.